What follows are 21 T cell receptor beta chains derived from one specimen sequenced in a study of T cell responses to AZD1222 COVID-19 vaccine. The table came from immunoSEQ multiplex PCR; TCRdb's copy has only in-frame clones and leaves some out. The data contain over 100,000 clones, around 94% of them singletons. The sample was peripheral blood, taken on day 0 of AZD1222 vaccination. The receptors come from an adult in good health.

CDR3 loop: CASSLQGGGTDTQYF. In nucleotides, the CDR3 is TGCGCCAGCAGCTTACAGGGGGGCGGCACAGATACGCAGTATTTT. The chain joins TRBV5-1 to TRBJ2-3; 8 positions agree with TRBD1. V gave up 2 bases and J gave up 1 base; unmatched junction bases: 3. This CDR3 is 15 amino acids long. CDR1 is SGHRS and CDR2 is YFSETQ in the germline V gene.

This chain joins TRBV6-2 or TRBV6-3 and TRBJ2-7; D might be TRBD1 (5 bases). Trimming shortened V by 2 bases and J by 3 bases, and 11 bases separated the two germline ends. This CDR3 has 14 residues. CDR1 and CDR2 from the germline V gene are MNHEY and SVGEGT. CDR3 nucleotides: TGTGCCAGCAGTTACCGGATGGGGCTCTACGAGCAGTACTTC. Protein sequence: CASSYRMGLYEQYF.

The CDR3 nucleotides are TGCGCCAGCAGCCCCCGGGACCGTGACTACGAGCAGTACTTC. Translated: CASSPRDRDYEQYF. The rearrangement joins TRBV4-1 to TRBJ2-7; D could derive from TRBD1 or TRBD2 (5 bases each). Germline values: CDR1 MGHRA, CDR2 YSYEKL. Trimming stripped 4 bases from V and 3 bases from J, with 13 bases between. The CDR3 runs to 14 residues.

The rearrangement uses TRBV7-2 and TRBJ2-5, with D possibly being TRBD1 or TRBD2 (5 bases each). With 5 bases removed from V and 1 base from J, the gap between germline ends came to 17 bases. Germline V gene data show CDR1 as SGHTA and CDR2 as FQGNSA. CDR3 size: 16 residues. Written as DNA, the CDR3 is TGTGCCAGCAGCGTTACGGTCGGGGCTGTCCAAGAGACCCAGTACTTC. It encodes CASSVTVGAVQETQYF.

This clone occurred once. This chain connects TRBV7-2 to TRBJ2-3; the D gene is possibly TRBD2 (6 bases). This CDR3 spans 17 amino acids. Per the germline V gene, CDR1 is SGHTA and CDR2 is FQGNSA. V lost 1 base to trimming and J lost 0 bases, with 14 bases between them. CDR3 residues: CASSLVRDLTSTDTQYF. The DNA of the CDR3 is TGTGCCAGCAGCTTAGTGCGGGACTTAACTAGCACAGATACGCAGTATTTT.

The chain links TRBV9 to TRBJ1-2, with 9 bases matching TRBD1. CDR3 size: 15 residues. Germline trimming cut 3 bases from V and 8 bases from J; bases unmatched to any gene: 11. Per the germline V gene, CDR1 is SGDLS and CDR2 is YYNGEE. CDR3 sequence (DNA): TGTGCCAGCAGCGCAGAAGGGACAGGGAGTAGAGGCTACACCTTC. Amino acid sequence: CASSAEGTGSRGYTF.

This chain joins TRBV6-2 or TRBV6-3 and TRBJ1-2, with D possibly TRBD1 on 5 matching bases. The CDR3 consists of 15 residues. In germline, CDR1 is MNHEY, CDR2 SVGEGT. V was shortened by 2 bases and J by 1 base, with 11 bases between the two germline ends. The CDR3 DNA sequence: TGTGCCAGCAGTTACCGTCCAGGGAGTAACTATGGCTACACCTTC. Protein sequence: CASSYRPGSNYGYTF.

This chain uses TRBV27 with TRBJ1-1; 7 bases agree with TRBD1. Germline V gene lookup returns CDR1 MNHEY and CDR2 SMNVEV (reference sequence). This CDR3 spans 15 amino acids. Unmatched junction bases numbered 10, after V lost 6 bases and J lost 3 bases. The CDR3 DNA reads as TGTGCCAGCAGCCGGCTGGACAGGAGGTACACTGAAGCTTTCTTT. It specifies CASSRLDRRYTEAFF.

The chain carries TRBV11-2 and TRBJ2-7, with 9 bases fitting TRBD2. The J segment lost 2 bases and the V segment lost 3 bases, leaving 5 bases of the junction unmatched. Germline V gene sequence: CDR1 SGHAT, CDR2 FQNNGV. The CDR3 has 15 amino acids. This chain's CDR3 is CASSFGREGAYEQYF. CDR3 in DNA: TGTGCCAGCAGCTTCGGGCGGGAGGGCGCCTACGAGCAGTACTTC.

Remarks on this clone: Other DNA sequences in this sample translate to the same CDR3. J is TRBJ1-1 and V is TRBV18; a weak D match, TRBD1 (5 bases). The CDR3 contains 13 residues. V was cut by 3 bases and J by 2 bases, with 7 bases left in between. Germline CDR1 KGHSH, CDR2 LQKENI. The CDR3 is CASSPQGNTEAFF. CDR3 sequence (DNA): TGTGCCAGCTCACCGCAGGGCAACACTGAAGCTTTCTTT.

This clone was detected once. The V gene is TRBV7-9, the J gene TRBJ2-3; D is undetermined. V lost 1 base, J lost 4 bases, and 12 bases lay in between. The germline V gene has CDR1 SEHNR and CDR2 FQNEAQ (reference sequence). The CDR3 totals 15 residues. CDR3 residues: CASSLVWAVADTQYF. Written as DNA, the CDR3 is TGTGCCAGCAGCTTAGTGTGGGCGGTAGCAGATACGCAGTATTTT.

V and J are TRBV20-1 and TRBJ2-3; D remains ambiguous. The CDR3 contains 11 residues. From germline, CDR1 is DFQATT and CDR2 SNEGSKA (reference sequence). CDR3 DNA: TGCATTCGAAAGGGAATAGATACGCAGTATTTT. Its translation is CIRKGIDTQYF.

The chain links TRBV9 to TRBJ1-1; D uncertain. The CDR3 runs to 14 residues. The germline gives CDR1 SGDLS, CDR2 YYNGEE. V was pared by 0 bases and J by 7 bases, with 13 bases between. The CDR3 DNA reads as TGTGCCAGCAGCGTAGCTGGCAGCCGGAGTGAAGCTTTCTTT. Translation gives CASSVAGSRSEAFF. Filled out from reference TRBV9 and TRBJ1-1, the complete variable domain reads DSGVTQTPKHLITATGQRVTLRCSPRSGDLSVYWYQQSLDQGLQFLIQYYNGEERAKGNILERFSAQQFPDLHSELNLSSLELGDSALYFCASSVAGSRSEAFFGQGTRLTVV.

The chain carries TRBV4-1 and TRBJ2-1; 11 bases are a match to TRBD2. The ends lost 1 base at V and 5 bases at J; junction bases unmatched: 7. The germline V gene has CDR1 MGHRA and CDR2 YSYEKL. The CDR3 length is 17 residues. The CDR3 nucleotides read TGCGCCAGCAGCCAAGTTTACGGGACTAGCGGCCACAATGAGCAGTTCTTC. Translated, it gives CASSQVYGTSGHNEQFF.

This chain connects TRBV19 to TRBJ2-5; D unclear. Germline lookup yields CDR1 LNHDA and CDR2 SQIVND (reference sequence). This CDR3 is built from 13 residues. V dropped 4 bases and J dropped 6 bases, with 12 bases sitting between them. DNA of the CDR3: TGTGCCAGTAGTAGTGGATCGCTTCAGACCCAGTACTTC. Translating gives CASSSGSLQTQYF. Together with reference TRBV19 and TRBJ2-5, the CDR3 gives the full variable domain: DGGITQSPKYLFRKEGQNVTLSCEQNLNHDAMYWYRQDPGQGLRLIYYSQIVNDFQKGDIAEGYSVSREKKESFPLTVTSAQKNPTAFYLCASSSGSLQTQYFGPGTRLLVL.

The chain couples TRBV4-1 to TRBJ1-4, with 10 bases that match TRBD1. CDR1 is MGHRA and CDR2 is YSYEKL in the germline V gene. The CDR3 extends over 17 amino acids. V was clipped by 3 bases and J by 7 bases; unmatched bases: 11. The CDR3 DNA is TGCGCCAGCAGCCATGCCTCTTCGGGACAGGGGCGTGAAAAACTGTTTTTT. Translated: CASSHASSGQGREKLFF.

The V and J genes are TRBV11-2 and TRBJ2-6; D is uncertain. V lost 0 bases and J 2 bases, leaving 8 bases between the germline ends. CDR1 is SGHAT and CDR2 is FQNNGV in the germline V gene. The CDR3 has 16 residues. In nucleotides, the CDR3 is TGTGCCAGCAGCTTAGATCCGGTTCCTGGGGCCAACGTCCTGACTTTC. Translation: CASSLDPVPGANVLTF.

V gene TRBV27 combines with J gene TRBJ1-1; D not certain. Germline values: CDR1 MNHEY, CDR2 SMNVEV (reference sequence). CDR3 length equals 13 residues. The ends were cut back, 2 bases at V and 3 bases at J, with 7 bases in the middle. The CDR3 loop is CASSLQRDTEAFF. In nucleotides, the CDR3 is TGTGCCAGCAGTTTACAGAGGGACACTGAAGCTTTCTTT.

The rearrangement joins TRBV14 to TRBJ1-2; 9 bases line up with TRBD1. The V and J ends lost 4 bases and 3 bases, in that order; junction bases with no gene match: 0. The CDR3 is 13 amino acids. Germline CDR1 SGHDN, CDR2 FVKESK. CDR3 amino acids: CASSRQGDYGYTF. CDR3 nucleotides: TGTGCCAGCAGCCGACAGGGGGACTATGGCTACACCTTC.

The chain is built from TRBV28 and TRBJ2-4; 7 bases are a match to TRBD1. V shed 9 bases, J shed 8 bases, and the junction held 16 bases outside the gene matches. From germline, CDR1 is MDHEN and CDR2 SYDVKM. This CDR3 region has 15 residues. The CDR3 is CASALAGTEGYIQYF. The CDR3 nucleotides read TGTGCCAGTGCTTTAGCCGGGACAGAGGGATACATTCAGTACTTC.

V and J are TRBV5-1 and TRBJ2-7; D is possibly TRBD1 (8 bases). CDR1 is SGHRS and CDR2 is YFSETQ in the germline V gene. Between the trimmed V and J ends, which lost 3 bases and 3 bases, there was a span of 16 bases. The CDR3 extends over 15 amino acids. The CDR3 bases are TGCGCCAGCAGCTGGCGAACAGGGGGGGTCTACGAGCAGTACTTC. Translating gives CASSWRTGGVYEQYF.